The clone carrying this TCR beta chain was counted only a few times. This entry is derived from a study of response to subunit inactivated influenza vaccine. J lost 0 bases, V lost 0 bases, and 14 bases had no gene match. The CDR3 is made up of 19 amino acids. Germline V gene lookup returns CDR1 DFQATT and CDR2 SNEGSKA (reference sequence). One entry per CDR3 protein, called by TCRdb with MiXCR from the RT-PCR reads. The data contain around 750,000 distinct CDR3 sequences, over 20% of them seen just once; the ten biggest clones take up roughly a tenth. This clonotype originated in a man aged 45-65 years who received an inactivated influenza vaccine. The genes are TRBV20-1 and TRBJ2-3; TRBD1 matches at 8 bases. The starting material was PBMCs from blood, obtained around 5 days after vaccination. CDR3 in amino acids: CSARDFYGKTGASTDTQYF. The CDR3 region has the DNA TGCAGTGCTAGAGATTTCTACGGAAAGACAGGGGCTAGCACAGATACGCAGTATTTT.